This TCR beta chain was sequenced for a study of blood T cell repertoires in COVID-19. In the study's own analysis: Researchers report that nucleated cell counts were estimated from reference gene primer amplification. Sequenced by immunoSEQ multiplex PCR; TCRdb stores in-frame clones only, minus some. V and J calls and clone size are given by that table; D and trimming were obtained from the DNA. The repertoire holds a few hundred thousand clones, with 70% to 90% as singletons. V shed 1 base and J 1 base; nucleotides not matched to a gene: 4. The germline V gene has CDR1 SNHLY and CDR2 FYNNEI. CDR3 size: 15 residues.

Sequenced input: peripheral blood. The chain combines TRBV2 with TRBJ2-7, with TRBD2 matching 7 bases. The sequence derives from a man aged 40-49 years with acute or convalescent COVID-19. The CDR3 is CASSEGWGGSYEQYF. The CDR3 DNA is TGTGCCAGCAGTGAAGGGTGGGGGGGATCCTACGAGCAGTACTTC.